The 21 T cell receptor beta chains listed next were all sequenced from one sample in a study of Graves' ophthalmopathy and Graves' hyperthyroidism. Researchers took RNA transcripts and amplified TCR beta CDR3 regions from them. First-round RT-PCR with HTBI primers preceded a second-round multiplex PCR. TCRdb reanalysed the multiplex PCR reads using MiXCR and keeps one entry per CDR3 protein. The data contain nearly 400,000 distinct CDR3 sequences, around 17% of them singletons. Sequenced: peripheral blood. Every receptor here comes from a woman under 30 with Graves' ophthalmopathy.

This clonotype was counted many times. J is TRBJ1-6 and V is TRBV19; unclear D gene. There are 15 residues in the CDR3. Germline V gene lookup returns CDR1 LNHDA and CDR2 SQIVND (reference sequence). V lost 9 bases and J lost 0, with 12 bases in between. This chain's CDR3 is CASTRESSYNSPLHF. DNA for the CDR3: TGTGCCAGCACCCGGGAGAGCTCCTATAATTCACCCCTCCACTTT.

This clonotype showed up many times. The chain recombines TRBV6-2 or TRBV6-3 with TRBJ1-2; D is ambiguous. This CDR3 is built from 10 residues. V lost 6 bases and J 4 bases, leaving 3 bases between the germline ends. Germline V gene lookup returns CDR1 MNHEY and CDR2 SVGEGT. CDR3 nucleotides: TGTGCCAGCAGATCCTATGGCTACACCTTC. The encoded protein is CASRSYGYTF.

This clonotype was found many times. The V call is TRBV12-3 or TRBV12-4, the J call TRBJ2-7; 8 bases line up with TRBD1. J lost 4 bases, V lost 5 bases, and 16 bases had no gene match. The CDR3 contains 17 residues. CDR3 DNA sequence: TGTGCCAGCAGTCCGCGCGGCCCGGCAGGGGGCAAATACGAGCAGTACTTC. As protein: CASSPRGPAGGKYEQYF.

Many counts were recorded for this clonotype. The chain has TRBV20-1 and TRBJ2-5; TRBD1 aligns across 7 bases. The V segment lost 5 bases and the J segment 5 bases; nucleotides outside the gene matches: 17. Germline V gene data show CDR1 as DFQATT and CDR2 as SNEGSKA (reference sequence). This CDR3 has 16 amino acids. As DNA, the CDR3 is TGCAGTGCTTTCCCCGACCTGGGTTCGGGACAGGAGACCCAGTACTTC. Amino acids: CSAFPDLGSGQETQYF.

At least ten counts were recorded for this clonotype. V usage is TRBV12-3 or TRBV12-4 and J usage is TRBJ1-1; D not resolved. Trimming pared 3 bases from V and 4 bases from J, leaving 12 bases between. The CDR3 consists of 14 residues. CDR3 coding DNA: TGTGCCAGCAGTTTGAGGCAGGTGAGCACTGAAGCTTTCTTT. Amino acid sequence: CASSLRQVSTEAFF.

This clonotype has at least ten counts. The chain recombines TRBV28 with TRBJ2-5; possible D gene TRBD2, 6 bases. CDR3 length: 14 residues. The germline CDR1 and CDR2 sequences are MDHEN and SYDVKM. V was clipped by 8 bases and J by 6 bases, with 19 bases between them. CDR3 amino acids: CASASGTSSKTQYF. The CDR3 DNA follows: TGTGCCAGCGCCTCCGGGACTTCCTCGAAGACCCAGTACTTC.

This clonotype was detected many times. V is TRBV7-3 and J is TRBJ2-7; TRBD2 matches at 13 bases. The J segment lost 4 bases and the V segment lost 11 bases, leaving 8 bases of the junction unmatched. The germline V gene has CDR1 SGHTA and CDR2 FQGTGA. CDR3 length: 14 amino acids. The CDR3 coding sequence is TGTGCCTTTCCCGGACTAGCGGGAGTTTACGAGCAGTACTTC. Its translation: CAFPGLAGVYEQYF.

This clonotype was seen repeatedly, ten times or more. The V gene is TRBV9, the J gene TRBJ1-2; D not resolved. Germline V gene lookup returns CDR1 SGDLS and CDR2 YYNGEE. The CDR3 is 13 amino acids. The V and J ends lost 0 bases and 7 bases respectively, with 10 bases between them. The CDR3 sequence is CASSVGLTSGYTF. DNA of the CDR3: TGTGCCAGCAGCGTAGGTCTCACCAGTGGCTACACCTTC.

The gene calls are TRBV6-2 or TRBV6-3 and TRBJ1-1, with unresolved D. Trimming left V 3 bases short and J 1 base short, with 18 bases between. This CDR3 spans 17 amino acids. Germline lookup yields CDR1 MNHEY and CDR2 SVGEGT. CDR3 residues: CASSYHLVAGKNTEAFF. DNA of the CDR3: TGTGCCAGCAGTTATCATCTGGTGGCGGGAAAGAACACTGAAGCTTTCTTT.

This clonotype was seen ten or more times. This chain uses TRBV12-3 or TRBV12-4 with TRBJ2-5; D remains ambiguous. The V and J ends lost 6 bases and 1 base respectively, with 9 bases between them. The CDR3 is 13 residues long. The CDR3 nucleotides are TGTGCCAGCAGAGACGGTTCCCAAGAGACCCAGTACTTC. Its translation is CASRDGSQETQYF.

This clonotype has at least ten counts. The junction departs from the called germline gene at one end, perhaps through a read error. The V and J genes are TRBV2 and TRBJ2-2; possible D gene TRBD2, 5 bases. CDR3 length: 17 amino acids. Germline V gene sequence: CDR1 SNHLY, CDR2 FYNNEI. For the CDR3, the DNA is TGTGCCAGCAATCCATTGAGAGGGCGTACGAACACCGGGGAGCTGCTTTTT. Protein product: CASNPLRGRTNTGELLF.

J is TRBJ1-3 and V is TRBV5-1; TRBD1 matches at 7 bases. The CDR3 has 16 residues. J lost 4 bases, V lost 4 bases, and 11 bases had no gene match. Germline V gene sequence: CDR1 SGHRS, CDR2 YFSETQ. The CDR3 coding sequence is TGCGCCAGCAGCGCTCAGCCGGACAGGTCCGGAAACACCATATATTTT. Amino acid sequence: CASSAQPDRSGNTIYF.

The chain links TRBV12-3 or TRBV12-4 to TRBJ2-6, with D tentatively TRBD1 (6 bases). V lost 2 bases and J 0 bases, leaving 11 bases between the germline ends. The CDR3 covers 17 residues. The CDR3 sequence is CASSLLGANSGANVLTF. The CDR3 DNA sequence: TGTGCCAGCAGTTTATTGGGGGCAAACTCTGGGGCCAACGTCCTGACTTTC.

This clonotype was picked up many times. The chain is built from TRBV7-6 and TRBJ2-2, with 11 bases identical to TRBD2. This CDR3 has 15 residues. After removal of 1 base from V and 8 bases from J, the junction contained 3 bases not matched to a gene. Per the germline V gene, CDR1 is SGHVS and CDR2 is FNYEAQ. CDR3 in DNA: TGTGCCAGCAGCTTAGTGACTAGCGGGGTAGGGGAGCTGTTTTTT. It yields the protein CASSLVTSGVGELFF.

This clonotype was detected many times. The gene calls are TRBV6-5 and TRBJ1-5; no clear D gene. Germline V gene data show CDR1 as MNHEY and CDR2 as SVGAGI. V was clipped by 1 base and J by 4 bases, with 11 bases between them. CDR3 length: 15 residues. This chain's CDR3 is CASSYLSGLNQPQHF. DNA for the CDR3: TGTGCCAGCAGTTACTTATCCGGATTAAATCAGCCCCAGCATTTT.

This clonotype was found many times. The CDR3 nucleotides are TGTGCCAGCAGCAACCGTACGGGATCGAACACTGAAGCTTTCTTT. Its protein product is CASSNRTGSNTEAFF. V and J are TRBV7-2 and TRBJ1-1, with D uncertain. The CDR3 is made up of 15 amino acids. The V end lost 5 bases, the J end lost 1 base, and 14 bases lay between the germline ends. CDR1 and CDR2 from the germline V gene are SGHTA and FQGNSA. Complete variable domain (other parts from reference TRBV7-2 and TRBJ1-1): GAGVSQSPSNKVTEKGKDVELRCDPISGHTALYWYRQSLGQGLEFLIYFQGNSAPDKSGLPSDRFSAERTGGSVSTLTIQRTQQEDSAVYLCASSNRTGSNTEAFFGQGTRLTVV.

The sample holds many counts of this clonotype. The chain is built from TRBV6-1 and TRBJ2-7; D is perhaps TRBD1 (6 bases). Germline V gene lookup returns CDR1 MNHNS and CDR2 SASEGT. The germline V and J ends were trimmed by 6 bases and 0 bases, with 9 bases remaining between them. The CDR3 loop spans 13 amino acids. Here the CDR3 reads CASRQGSSYEQYF. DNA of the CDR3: TGTGCCAGCAGACAGGGCAGCTCCTACGAGCAGTACTTC.

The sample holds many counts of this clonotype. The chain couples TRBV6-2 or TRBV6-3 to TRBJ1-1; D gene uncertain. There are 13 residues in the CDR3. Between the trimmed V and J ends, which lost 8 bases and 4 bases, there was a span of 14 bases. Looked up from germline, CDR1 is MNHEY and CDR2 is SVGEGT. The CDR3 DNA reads TGTGCCAGCTGCCGTCTGGGATGCACTGAAGCTTTCTTT. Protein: CASCRLGCTEAFF.

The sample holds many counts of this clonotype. The CDR3 region is CASSYGLLGDTEAFF. CDR3 sequence (DNA): TGTGCCAGCAGTTACGGGCTCTTGGGTGACACTGAAGCTTTCTTT. This rearrangement joins TRBV6-2 or TRBV6-3 to TRBJ1-1; D gene unclear. Trimming pared 2 bases from V and 3 bases from J, leaving 13 bases between. Germline assignment: CDR1 MNHEY and CDR2 SVGEGT. This CDR3 spans 15 amino acids.

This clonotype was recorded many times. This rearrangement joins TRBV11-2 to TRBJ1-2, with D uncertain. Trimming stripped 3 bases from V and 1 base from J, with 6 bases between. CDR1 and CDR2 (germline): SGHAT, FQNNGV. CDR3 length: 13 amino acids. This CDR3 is CASSLANNYGYTF. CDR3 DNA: TGTGCCAGCAGCTTGGCAAATAACTATGGCTACACCTTC.

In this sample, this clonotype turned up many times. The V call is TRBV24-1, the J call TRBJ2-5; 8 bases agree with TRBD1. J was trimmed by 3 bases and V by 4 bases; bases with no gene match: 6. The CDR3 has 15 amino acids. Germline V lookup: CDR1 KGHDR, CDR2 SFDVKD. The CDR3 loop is CATSDPGQGKETQYF. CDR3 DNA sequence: TGTGCCACCAGTGACCCCGGACAGGGCAAAGAGACCCAGTACTTC.